This TCR beta chain comes out of a study of breast tumors, draining lymph nodes, adjacent tissues. Findings of the study overall: Tumor TCR diversity was below lymph nodes but above nontumor tissue. Luminal-like breast cancer showed significantly higher tumor–nontumor repertoire similarity than basal-like. Data only fit, rather than demonstrated, lymph node origin of most tumor T cells.

Each CDR3 protein is one row after TCRdb ran MiXCR on the multiplex PCR reads. The sample lists 160,000 or so distinct CDR3 sequences, 33% occurring once. Breast cancer patients provided tissue from their axillary draining lymph nodes. Between the trimmed V and J ends, which lost 3 bases and 8 bases, there was a span of 14 bases. The CDR3 runs to 13 residues. Germline V CDR1 and CDR2: SGDLS, YYNGEE. As concerns this clonotype: Its specificity is unknown. The CDR3 does not close with the conserved phenylalanine or tryptophan, likely indicating a read error.

Sequenced: axillary lymph node tissue. The chain carries TRBV9 and TRBJ1-2; tentative D call: TRBD1 (5 bases). The TCR originated in a female donor with breast cancer. Some clones in this sample may be carry-over from other donors' samples. The CDR3 loop reads CASSAPRDGGYTS. CDR3 nucleotides: TGTGCCAGCAGCGCGCCTAGGGACGGCGGCTACACCTCC.